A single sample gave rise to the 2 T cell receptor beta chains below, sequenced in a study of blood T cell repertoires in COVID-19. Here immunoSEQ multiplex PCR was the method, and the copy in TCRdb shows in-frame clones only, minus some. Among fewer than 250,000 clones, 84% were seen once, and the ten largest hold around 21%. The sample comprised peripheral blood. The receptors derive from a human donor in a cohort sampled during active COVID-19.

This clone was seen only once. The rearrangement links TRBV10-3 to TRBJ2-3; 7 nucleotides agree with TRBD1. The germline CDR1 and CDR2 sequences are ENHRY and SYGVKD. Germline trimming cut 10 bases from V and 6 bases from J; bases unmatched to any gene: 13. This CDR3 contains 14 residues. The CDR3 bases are TGTGCCACCTTTGGACAGGATATTGGGGATACGCAGTATTTT. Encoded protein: CATFGQDIGDTQYF.

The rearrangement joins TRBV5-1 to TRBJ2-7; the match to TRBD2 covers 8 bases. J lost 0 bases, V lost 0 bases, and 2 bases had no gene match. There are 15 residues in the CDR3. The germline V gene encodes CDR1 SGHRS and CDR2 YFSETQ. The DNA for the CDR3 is TGCGCCAGCAGCTTGGCCCGGGGGGGCTCCTACGAGCAGTACTTC. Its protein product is CASSLARGGSYEQYF.